Listed below are T cell receptor beta chains from one sample, sequenced in a study of radiation and T cells in renal cell carcinoma. The protocol was immunoSEQ multiplex PCR, while the TCRdb copy is restricted to in-frame clones and leaves out a portion. This table holds some 130,000 clones, 70% to 90% found once. This specimen was blood, taken from a patient whose treatment included radiotherapy and nephrectomy. Source of these receptors: a woman in her fifties or sixties with renal cell carcinoma. Both conserved end residues are part of each CDR3. D genes are given only for firm matches. Size values are once, few and many counts, or a class for expanded clones, and some rows have none.

>14|TRBV2|TRBJ2-4|-|-
CASSDTEGKNIQYF
TGTGCCAGCAGTGACACGGAGGGTAAAAACATTCAGTACTTC
>13|TRBV11-2|TRBJ2-7|-|TRBD2
CASSPSGAYEQYF
TGTGCCAGCAGCCCAAGCGGGGCGTACGAGCAGTACTTC
>14|TRBV18|TRBJ1-5|-|TRBD1
CASSSQGDNQPQHF
TGTGCCAGCTCATCGCAGGGGGACAATCAGCCCCAGCATTTT
>13|TRBV18|TRBJ1-2|once|-
CASSPTQGVGYTF
TGTGCCAGCTCACCAACTCAAGGGGTCGGCTACACCTTC
>15|TRBV25-1|TRBJ1-6|once|-
CASSESGGTNSPLHF
TGTGCCAGCAGTGAATCCGGAGGAACTAATTCACCCCTCCACTTT
>14|TRBV7-9|TRBJ2-1|-|-
CASSPRTGYNEQFF
TGTGCCAGCAGCCCACGCACAGGGTACAATGAGCAGTTCTTC
>17|TRBV19|TRBJ2-3|-|TRBD2
CASSWVSGGVSTDTQYF
TGTGCCAGCAGCTGGGTTAGCGGGGGCGTTAGCACAGATACGCAGTATTTT
>15|TRBV5-1|TRBJ1-4|-|-
CASSLGTATNEKLFF
TGCGCCAGCAGCTTGGGGACGGCAACTAATGAAAAACTGTTTTTT
>12|TRBV29-1|TRBJ2-1|-|-
CSVPYLVDEQFF
TGCAGCGTCCCGTACCTGGTGGATGAGCAGTTCTTC
>14|TRBV6-6|TRBJ1-6|few|-
CASSYPGSNSPLHF
TGTGCCAGCAGTTACCCAGGTTCTAATTCACCCCTCCACTTT
>17|TRBV7-2|TRBJ2-4|-|-
CASSLEAERRAKNIQYF
TGTGCCAGCAGCTTAGAGGCGGAGCGAAGAGCCAAAAACATTCAGTACTTC
>15|TRBV6-1|TRBJ2-3|-|TRBD1
CASSETGGSTDTQYF
TGTGCCAGCAGTGAAACAGGGGGAAGCACAGATACGCAGTATTTT
>12|TRBV6-1|TRBJ1-1|-|-
CASNGVNTEAFF
TGTGCCAGCAACGGGGTGAACACTGAAGCTTTCTTT
>14|TRBV28|TRBJ1-2|-|-
CASSQPAGHYGYTF
TGTGCCAGCAGCCAACCCGCGGGACACTATGGCTACACCTTC
>13|TRBV9|TRBJ2-1|many|-
CASSVAIADRQFF
TGTGCCAGCAGCGTAGCGATCGCGGATCGGCAGTTCTTC
>18|TRBV7-6|TRBJ2-2|-|-
CASRRKRGEGRGTGELFF
TGTGCCAGCAGGAGGAAAAGGGGGGAGGGCCGAGGAACCGGGGAGCTGTTTTTT
>14|TRBV27|TRBJ2-3|-|TRBD1
CASSGINDRASQYF
TGTGCCAGCAGCGGGATAAACGACAGGGCATCCCAGTATTTT
>17|TRBV7-2|TRBJ2-7|-|TRBD2
CASSLDALAGGLNEQYF
TGTGCCAGCAGCTTAGATGCGCTAGCGGGAGGGCTCAACGAGCAGTACTTC
>15|TRBV7-2|TRBJ2-5|-|TRBD2
CASSIGLAGQETQYF
TGTGCCAGCAGCATCGGACTAGCGGGCCAAGAGACCCAGTACTTC
>16|TRBV6-4|TRBJ2-7|once|TRBD2
CASSVSGRAVNGEQYF
TGTGCCAGCAGTGTTAGCGGGAGGGCCGTTAACGGCGAGCAGTACTTC
>13|TRBV5-1|TRBJ1-2|-|TRBD1
CASTTGGSGGYTF
TGCGCCAGCACCACAGGGGGATCGGGTGGTTACACCTTC
>13|TRBV9|TRBJ1-2|-|-
CASSVPGTFGYTF
TGTGCCAGCAGCGTACCAGGAACCTTTGGCTACACCTTC
>13|TRBV7-6|TRBJ2-1|-|-
CASSPDGTPKQFF
TGTGCCAGCAGCCCCGATGGGACCCCAAAGCAGTTCTTC
>16|TRBV9|TRBJ2-1|-|TRBD2
CASSVTGGSSYNEQFF
TGTGCCAGCAGCGTAACAGGCGGGAGCTCCTACAATGAGCAGTTCTTC
>14|TRBV5-1|TRBJ2-5|-|TRBD1
CASSLEQGAETQYF
TGCGCCAGCAGCTTGGAACAGGGGGCTGAGACCCAGTACTTC
>12|TRBV10-3|TRBJ2-3|-|TRBD2
CAISDVAGEPYF
TGTGCCATCAGTGATGTAGCGGGAGAGCCGTATTTT
>14|TRBV7-2|TRBJ2-1|few|TRBD2
CASSLSREVNEQFF
TGTGCCAGCAGCTTATCGCGGGAGGTGAATGAGCAGTTCTTC
>14|TRBV5-1|TRBJ1-4|-|-
CASSPTPGNEKLFF
TGCGCCAGCAGCCCGACCCCCGGTAATGAAAAACTGTTTTTT
>16|TRBV9|TRBJ2-3|-|TRBD2
CASSARTSGRTDTQYF
TGTGCCAGCAGCGCTCGGACTAGCGGGCGCACAGATACGCAGTATTTT
>17|TRBV19|TRBJ2-4|-|TRBD1
CASSAKDRMGPKNIQYF
TGTGCCAGTAGCGCTAAGGACAGGATGGGACCCAAAAACATTCAGTACTTC
>16|TRBV6-5|TRBJ2-1|-|TRBD1
CASSYGGTGSYNEQFF
TGTGCCAGCAGTTACGGAGGGACAGGGTCCTACAATGAGCAGTTCTTC
>15|TRBV4-2|TRBJ1-1|-|-
CASSQNRAGETEAFF
TGTGCCAGCAGCCAGAACAGGGCGGGGGAAACTGAAGCTTTCTTT
>14|TRBV7-9|TRBJ2-5|once|TRBD1
CASSMTGGQETQYF
TGTGCCAGCAGCATGACAGGGGGCCAAGAGACCCAGTACTTC
>14|TRBV28|TRBJ1-1|-|-
CASSLVGTGTEAFF
TGTGCCAGCAGTTTAGTGGGGACTGGCACTGAAGCTTTCTTT
>14|TRBV5-1|TRBJ2-5|-|-
CASSLRTDQETQYF
TGCGCCAGCAGCTTGCGGACGGACCAAGAGACCCAGTACTTC
>13|TRBV28|TRBJ1-2|-|TRBD1
CASSLGQAGGYTF
TGTGCCAGCAGTCTCGGACAGGCCGGGGGCTACACCTTC
>12|TRBV7-2|TRBJ2-7|-|-
CASSLFSYEQYF
TGTGCCAGCAGCCTCTTCTCCTACGAGCAGTACTTC
>14|TRBV6-6|TRBJ2-7|-|TRBD2
CASSSREASSEQYF
TGTGCCAGCAGTTCCCGGGAGGCTTCAAGCGAGCAGTACTTC
>13|TRBV6-1|TRBJ2-3|-|-
CASSESPEHGQYF
TGTGCCAGCAGTGAATCCCCGGAACATGGGCAGTATTTT
>15|TRBV5-1|TRBJ2-1|-|-
CASSLELEPYNEQFF
TGCGCCAGCAGCTTGGAGCTCGAACCCTACAATGAGCAGTTCTTC
>13|TRBV7-2|TRBJ2-3|-|-
CASSLELGGSQYF
TGTGCCAGCAGCTTAGAGCTAGGGGGATCGCAGTATTTT
>14|TRBV15|TRBJ2-7|-|TRBD1
CATSSRGFAYEQYF
TGTGCCACCAGCTCCAGGGGGTTTGCCTACGAGCAGTACTTC
>14|TRBV5-4|TRBJ2-5|-|TRBD1
CASSLGQLQETQYF
TGTGCCAGCAGTTTGGGACAGCTCCAAGAGACCCAGTACTTC
>16|TRBV7-9|TRBJ1-1|-|-
CASSRSIPLTNTEAFF
TGTGCCAGCAGCCGATCTATCCCCCTGACGAACACTGAAGCTTTCTTT
>17|TRBV6-4|TRBJ1-5|-|-
CASSEQGGANSNQPQHF
TGTGCCAGCAGTGAGCAAGGGGGGGCGAATAGCAATCAGCCCCAGCATTTT